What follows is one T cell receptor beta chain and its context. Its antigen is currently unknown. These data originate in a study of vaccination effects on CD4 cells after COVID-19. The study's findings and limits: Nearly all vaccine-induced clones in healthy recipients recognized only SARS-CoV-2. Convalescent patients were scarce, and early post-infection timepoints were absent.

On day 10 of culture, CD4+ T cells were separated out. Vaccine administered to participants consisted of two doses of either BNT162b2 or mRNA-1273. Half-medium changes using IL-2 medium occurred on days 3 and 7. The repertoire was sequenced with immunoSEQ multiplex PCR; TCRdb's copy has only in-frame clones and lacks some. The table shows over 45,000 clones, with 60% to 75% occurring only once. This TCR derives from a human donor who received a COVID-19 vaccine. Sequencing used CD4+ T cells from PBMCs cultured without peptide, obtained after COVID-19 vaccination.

The CDR3 sequence is CASSLTEGFLTGNEQFF. CDR3 nucleotides: TGCGCCAGCAGTTTAACGGAGGGCTTTTTAACGGGGAATGAGCAGTTCTTC. The gene calls are TRBV10-1 and TRBJ2-1, with a weak D call TRBD2 (6 bases). Germline CDR1 WNHNN, CDR2 SYGVQD (reference sequence). CDR3 length: 17 residues. V lost 5 bases and J 7 bases, leaving 24 bases between the germline ends.